This T cell receptor beta chain emerged from a study of T-cell memory formation after mild COVID-19. J gave up 0 bases and V 6 bases, and 11 bases lay outside the gene matches. The CDR3 has 17 amino acids. Germline V CDR1 and CDR2: DFQATT, SNEGSKA (reference sequence). Study results and caveats: Contracting CD4+ clones were located mainly in CM and EM, and CD8+ clones in EMRA.

TCRdb itself ran the 5' RACE reads through MiXCR, one entry per CDR3 protein. The sample comprises 470,000 or so distinct CDR3 sequences, around 20% of which are singletons, and around 9.2% rests with the top ten. With respect to this clonotype: What it binds is not known.

This sequence originates from an adult woman who had mild COVID-19 (a few samples of this study predate the infection). Cell type and time point are not known. The V gene is TRBV20-1, the J gene TRBJ1-5; 10 nucleotides match TRBD1. Source material: PBMCs or a T cell subset sorted from them (not recorded which). The CDR3 DNA follows: TGCAGTGCCATTCCGGGACAGGGGATTTATAGCAATCAGCCCCAGCATTTT. It translates to CSAIPGQGIYSNQPQHF.